This passage covers 4 T cell receptor beta chains from one sample sequenced in a study of cytomegalovirus exposure and HLA in healthy donors. 60 Vbeta and 13 Jbeta primers were used in PCR. Profiled with immunoSEQ multiplex PCR; TCRdb holds only in-frame clones, not every one. The sample has roughly 120,000 clones, around 76% seen once; the top ten hold about 16%. The sequenced sample consisted of PBMCs. These receptors all come from a man between 50 and 59 years old in good health and CMV-seropositive.

This clone was seen only a few times. CDR3 amino acids: CASTTLGQGRYNEQFF. In nucleotides, the CDR3 is TGTGCCAGCACCACCCTCGGCCAGGGCCGCTACAATGAGCAGTTCTTC. The chain carries TRBV28 and TRBJ2-1; D might be TRBD1 (5 bases). The V end lost 7 bases, the J end lost 3 bases, and 19 bases lay between the germline ends. This CDR3 is 16 amino acids long. Germline loops: CDR1 MDHEN, CDR2 SYDVKM.

J is TRBJ1-6 and V is TRBV19, with D perhaps matching TRBD1 (5 bases). Germline V CDR1 and CDR2: LNHDA, SQIVND (reference sequence). There are 19 residues in the CDR3. V lost 2 bases to trimming and J lost 4 bases, with 21 bases between them. The chain's CDR3 is CASSITVRRGGIYNSPLHF. DNA for the CDR3: TGTGCCAGTAGTATAACTGTTCGCCGGGGCGGGATTTATAATTCACCCCTCCACTTT.

The V call is TRBV21-1, the J call TRBJ1-1; the table's D gene call, TRBD1, was not cross checked with the DNA. TRBV21-1 is noted as a pseudogene. The CDR3 loop spans 15 amino acids. The CDR3 DNA reads as TGTGCCAGCAGCTCCCTAGACAGGGTTGACACTGAAGCTTTCTTT. It translates to CASSSLDRVDTEAFF.

The rearrangement links TRBV5-1 to TRBJ2-3; D remains ambiguous. Germline lookup yields CDR1 SGHRS and CDR2 YFSETQ. The CDR3 is 15 residues long. With 1 base removed from V and 0 bases from J, the gap between germline ends came to 9 bases. The CDR3 spells CASSLLPGSTDTQYF. The CDR3 DNA reads TGCGCCAGCAGCTTGCTCCCGGGTAGCACAGATACGCAGTATTTT.